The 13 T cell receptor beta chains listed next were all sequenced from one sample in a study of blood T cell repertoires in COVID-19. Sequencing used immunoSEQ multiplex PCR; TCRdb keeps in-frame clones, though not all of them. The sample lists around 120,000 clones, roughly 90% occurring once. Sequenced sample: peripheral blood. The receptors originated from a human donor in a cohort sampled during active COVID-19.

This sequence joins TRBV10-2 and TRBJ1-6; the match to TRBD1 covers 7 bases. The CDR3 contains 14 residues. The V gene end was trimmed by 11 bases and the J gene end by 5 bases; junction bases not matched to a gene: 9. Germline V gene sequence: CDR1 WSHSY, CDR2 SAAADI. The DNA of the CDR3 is TGCGCCGCCAAGGACAGGCAACATAATTCACCCCTCCACTTT. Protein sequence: CAAKDRQHNSPLHF.

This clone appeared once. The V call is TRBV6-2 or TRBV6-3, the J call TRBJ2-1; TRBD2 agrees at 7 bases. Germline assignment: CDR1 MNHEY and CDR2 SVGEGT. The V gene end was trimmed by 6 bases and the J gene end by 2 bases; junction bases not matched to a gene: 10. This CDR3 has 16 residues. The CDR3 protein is CASSRPSRGTYNEQFF. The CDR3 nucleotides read TGTGCCAGCAGCCGCCCCTCGCGGGGGACCTACAATGAGCAGTTCTTC.

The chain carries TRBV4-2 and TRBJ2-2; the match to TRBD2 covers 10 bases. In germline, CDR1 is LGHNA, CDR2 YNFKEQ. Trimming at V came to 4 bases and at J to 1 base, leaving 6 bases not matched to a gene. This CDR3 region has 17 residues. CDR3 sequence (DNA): TGTGCCAGCAGCCCGCAAGCGGGGGGGCAGAACACCGGGGAGCTGTTTTTT. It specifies CASSPQAGGQNTGELFF.

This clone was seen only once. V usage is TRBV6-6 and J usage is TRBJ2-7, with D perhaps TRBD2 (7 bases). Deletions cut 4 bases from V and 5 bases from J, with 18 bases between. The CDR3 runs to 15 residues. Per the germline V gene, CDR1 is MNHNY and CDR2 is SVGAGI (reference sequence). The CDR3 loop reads CASSSRGAGRDEQYF. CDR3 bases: TGTGCCAGCAGTTCCCGGGGGGCTGGCCGGGACGAGCAGTACTTC.

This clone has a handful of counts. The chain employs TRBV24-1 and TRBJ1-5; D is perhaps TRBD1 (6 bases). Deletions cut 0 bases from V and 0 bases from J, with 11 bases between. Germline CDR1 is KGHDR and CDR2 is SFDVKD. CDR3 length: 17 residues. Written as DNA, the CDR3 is TGTGCCACCAGTGATTTGCCGAGGACAGATAGCAATCAGCCCCAGCATTTT. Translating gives CATSDLPRTDSNQPQHF.

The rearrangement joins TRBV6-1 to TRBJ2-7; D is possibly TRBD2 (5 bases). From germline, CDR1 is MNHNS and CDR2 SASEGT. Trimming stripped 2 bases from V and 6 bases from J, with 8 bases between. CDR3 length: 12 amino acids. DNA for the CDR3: TGTGCCAGCAGTGAACGGCGGGTCGAGCAGTACTTC. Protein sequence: CASSERRVEQYF.

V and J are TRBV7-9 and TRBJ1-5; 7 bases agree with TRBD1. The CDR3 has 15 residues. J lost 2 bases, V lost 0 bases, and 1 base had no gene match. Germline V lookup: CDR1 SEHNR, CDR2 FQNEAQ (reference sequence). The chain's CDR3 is CASSLAGQGNQPQHF. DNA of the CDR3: TGTGCCAGCAGCTTAGCTGGACAGGGCAATCAGCCCCAGCATTTT.

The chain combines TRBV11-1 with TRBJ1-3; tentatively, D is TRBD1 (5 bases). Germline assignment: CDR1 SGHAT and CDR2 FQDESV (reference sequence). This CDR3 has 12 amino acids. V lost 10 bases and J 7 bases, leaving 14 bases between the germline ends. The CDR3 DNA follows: TGTGCCAAGTTTTGGGGCAGCAACACCATATATTTT. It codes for CAKFWGSNTIYF.

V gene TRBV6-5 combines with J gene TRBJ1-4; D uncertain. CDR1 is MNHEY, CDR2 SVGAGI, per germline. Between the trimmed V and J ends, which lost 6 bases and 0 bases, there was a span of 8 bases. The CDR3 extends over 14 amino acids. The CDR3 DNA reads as TGTGCCAGCAGGAGATCTTCAACTAATGAAAAACTGTTTTTT. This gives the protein CASRRSSTNEKLFF.

The CDR3 sequence: CASTPGWGYTF. For the CDR3, the DNA is TGTGCCAGTACACCCGGGTGGGGCTACACCTTC. The J gene is TRBJ1-2, the V gene TRBV19, with D uncertain. Deletions cut 7 bases from V and 8 bases from J, with 11 bases between. This CDR3 has 11 amino acids. The germline CDR1 and CDR2 sequences are LNHDA and SQIVND (reference sequence).

The CDR3, as DNA: TGTGCCAGCAGTGGAGGGGCAGGGAGGATGTACGAGCAGTACTTC. It is translated as CASSGGAGRMYEQYF. The chain has TRBV25-1 and TRBJ2-7; maybe TRBD2 (6 bases). There are 15 residues in the CDR3. Germline CDR1 reads MGHDK; CDR2 reads SYGVNS. The V gene lost 4 bases and the J gene lost 4 bases, with 17 bases spanning the gap.

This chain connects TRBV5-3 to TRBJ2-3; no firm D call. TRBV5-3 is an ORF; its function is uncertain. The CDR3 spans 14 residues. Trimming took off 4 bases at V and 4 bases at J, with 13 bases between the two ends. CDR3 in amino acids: CARSISQAPDTQYF. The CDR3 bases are TGTGCCAGAAGCATATCCCAGGCTCCAGATACGCAGTATTTT.

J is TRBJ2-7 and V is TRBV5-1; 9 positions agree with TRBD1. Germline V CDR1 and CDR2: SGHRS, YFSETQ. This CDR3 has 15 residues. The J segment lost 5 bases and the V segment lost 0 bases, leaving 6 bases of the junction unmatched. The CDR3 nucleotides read TGCGCCAGCAGCTTGGTGGGGACAGGGTTCGACGAGCAGTACTTC. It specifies CASSLVGTGFDEQYF.